Below, one T cell receptor beta chain is given with its context. Its antigen is undetermined. The data belong to a study of T cell repertoires in cytomegalovirus infection. TCRdb reprocessed the reads via MiXCR and lists one record per CDR3 protein. The data hold some 500,000 distinct CDR3 sequences, with over 35% observed a single time. In germline, CDR1 is KGHDR, CDR2 SFDVKD. The CDR3 sequence is 14 residues long. J lost 1 base, V lost 9 bases, and 7 bases had no gene match. This TCR came from a human donor in good health (CMV status not recorded). Some clones in this sample may be carry-over from other donors' samples. Source: cultured PBMCs, taken from culture after CMV antigen stimulation. The V gene is TRBV24-1, the J gene TRBJ2-5, with 7 bases lining up with TRBD1. CDR3 sequence (DNA): TGTGCCACCTCAGACTCAGGGGGCCAAGAGACCCAGTACTTC. Protein product: CATSDSGGQETQYF.